The source of this TCR beta chain is a study of T cell clones after liver transplantation. Study summary: As an antigen-independent comparator, third-party-reactive TCRbeta sequences came from pre-transplant mixed lymphocyte reactions. At least one year of complete immunosuppression withdrawal without enzymes over twice normal defined tolerance. Study observations and caveats: Post-transplant, graft-donor-reactive CD4 TCRbeta sequences in blood dropped significantly in 5 of 8 subjects. Rather than being deleted, graft donor-reactive T cells may have moved into the graft.

A remark on this clone: Its antigen remains unknown.

V shed 5 bases and J 4 bases; nucleotides not matched to a gene: 4. The germline V gene encodes CDR1 ENHRY and CDR2 SYGVKD. CDR3 length equals 14 residues. Sequencing used immunoSEQ multiplex PCR; TCRdb keeps in-frame clones, though not all of them. The sample includes around 120,000 clones, about nine tenths of them seen just once. This specimen was CD4+ T cells from blood, taken 12 months after liver transplant. This receptor was taken from a human patient who received a liver transplant. Part of the T cell pool may stem from the graft donor. This rearrangement joins TRBV10-3 to TRBJ2-5, with 10 bases that match TRBD2. CDR3: CAISPRLAGETQYF. DNA for the CDR3: TGTGCCATCAGTCCCCGACTAGCGGGAGAGACCCAGTACTTC.